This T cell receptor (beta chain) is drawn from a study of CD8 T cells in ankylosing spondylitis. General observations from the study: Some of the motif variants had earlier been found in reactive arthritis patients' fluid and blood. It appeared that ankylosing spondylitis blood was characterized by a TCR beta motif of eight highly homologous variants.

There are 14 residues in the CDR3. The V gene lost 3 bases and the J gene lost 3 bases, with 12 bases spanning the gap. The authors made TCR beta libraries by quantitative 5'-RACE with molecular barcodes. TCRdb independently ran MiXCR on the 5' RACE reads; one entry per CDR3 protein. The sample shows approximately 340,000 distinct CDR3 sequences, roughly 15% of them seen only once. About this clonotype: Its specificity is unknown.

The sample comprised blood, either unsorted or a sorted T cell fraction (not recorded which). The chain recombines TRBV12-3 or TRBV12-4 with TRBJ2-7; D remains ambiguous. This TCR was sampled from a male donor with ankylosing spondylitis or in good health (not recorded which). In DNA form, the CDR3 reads TGTGCCAGCAGTTTGGGTCTGGCTTTCTACGAGCAGTACTTC. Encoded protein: CASSLGLAFYEQYF.